The sequence of this TCR beta chain was determined in a study of T-cell memory formation after mild COVID-19. Whole-study findings and limits: CD8+ contracting clones occupied EMRA, while CD4+ ones occupied mainly CM and EM. Clones that contracted from day 15 to 85 had balanced CD4/CD8; later expanders were CD4+ biased.

Germline V gives CDR1 SGHVS, CDR2 FNYEAQ. The CDR3 consists of 14 residues. V lost 2 bases, J lost 0 bases, and 5 bases lay in between. The TCR alpha and TCR beta cDNA libraries, bearing sample barcodes and UMIs, were generated by 5'RACE using constant-segment primers. Each CDR3 protein gets one entry after TCRdb re-called the 5' RACE reads with MiXCR. Altogether about 130,000 distinct CDR3 sequences are present, 5% to 6.5% being singletons, with the ten largest covering over 2%. This clonotype ranks as medium-sized. What it binds is not known. Material: PBMCs or a T cell subset sorted from them (not recorded which). The V gene is TRBV7-6, the J gene TRBJ2-1, with TRBD2 as a possible D gene (5 bases). This TCR was recovered from an adult woman who had mild COVID-19 (a few samples of this study predate the infection). Cell type and time point are not known. DNA for the CDR3: TGTGCCAGCAGCTTACGGGGCTCCTACAATGAGCAGTTCTTC. This gives the protein CASSLRGSYNEQFF.